This is a list of T cell receptor beta chains from one sample in a study of siplizumab effects on memory and regulatory T cells. TCRdb keeps only in-frame clones here, not all; method: immunoSEQ multiplex PCR. This table has roughly 10,000 clones, roughly two fifths appearing once. No antigens are known for them. The sequencing input was CFSE-low (dividing) CD8+ T cells sorted from an allogeneic mixed lymphocyte reaction. These TCRs come from a human donor in good health; the cells came from an allogeneic mixed lymphocyte reaction. Both conserved end residues are part of each CDR3. The D gene is left open where the match is weak. The size entry is marked missing in some rows and otherwise reads once, few, many or a size class.

D gene: NA
J gene: TRBJ2-7
clone size: NA
V gene: TRBV25-1
CDR3 DNA: TGTGCCAGCAGTGAGAACTACCCCACGGAGCAGTACTTC
CDR3 protein: CASSENYPTEQYF

D gene: NA
J gene: TRBJ1-1
clone size: NA
V gene: TRBV6-5
CDR3 DNA: TGTGCCAGCAGCCGTGGGAAGAGGATGAACACTGAAGCTTTCTTT
CDR3 protein: CASSRGKRMNTEAFF

D gene: NA
J gene: TRBJ1-1
clone size: few
V gene: TRBV21-1
CDR3 DNA: TGTGCCAGCAGCCTTACTGGGACAAGCATGAACACTGAAGCTTTCTTT
CDR3 protein: CASSLTGTSMNTEAFF

D gene: NA
J gene: TRBJ2-7
clone size: few
V gene: TRBV19
CDR3 DNA: TGTGCCAGTAGTTCGGCAGGGAGCTCCTACGAGCAGTACTTC
CDR3 protein: CASSSAGSSYEQYF

D gene: TRBD1
J gene: TRBJ2-7
clone size: medium-sized
V gene: TRBV28
CDR3 DNA: TGTGCCAGCAGTTTCGGACAGGCCTACGAGCAGTACTTC
CDR3 protein: CASSFGQAYEQYF

D gene: TRBD2
J gene: TRBJ2-5
clone size: NA
V gene: TRBV11-2
CDR3 DNA: TGTGCCAGCAGCTCTGCTAAGGGACTACAAGAGACCCAGTACTTC
CDR3 protein: CASSSAKGLQETQYF

D gene: NA
J gene: TRBJ1-3
clone size: NA
V gene: TRBV7-2
CDR3 DNA: TGTGCCAGCAGCACCTTTACCTCTGGAAACACCATATATTTT
CDR3 protein: CASSTFTSGNTIYF

D gene: NA
J gene: TRBJ2-5
clone size: NA
V gene: TRBV7-9
CDR3 DNA: TGTGCCAGCAGCTCTAGCCGGGACGGAGGAGAGACCCAGTACTTC
CDR3 protein: CASSSSRDGGETQYF

D gene: TRBD1
J gene: TRBJ1-2
clone size: medium-sized
V gene: TRBV6-6
CDR3 DNA: TGTGCCAGCGGCGACAGGGGGTTTTTCTATGGCTACACCTTC
CDR3 protein: CASGDRGFFYGYTF

D gene: NA
J gene: TRBJ1-1
clone size: medium-sized
V gene: TRBV2
CDR3 DNA: TGTGCCAGCATCGGACTAAACACTGAAGCTTTCTTT
CDR3 protein: CASIGLNTEAFF

D gene: NA
J gene: TRBJ2-7
clone size: few
V gene: TRBV4-1
CDR3 DNA: TGCGCCAGCAGCCAAGGAATAGATCCCTCCTACGAGCAGTACTTC
CDR3 protein: CASSQGIDPSYEQYF

D gene: NA
J gene: TRBJ1-1
clone size: NA
V gene: TRBV9
CDR3 DNA: TGTGCCAGCAGCGTAGGGACTTCTCCTGAAGCTTTCTTT
CDR3 protein: CASSVGTSPEAFF

D gene: NA
J gene: TRBJ2-7
clone size: NA
V gene: TRBV27
CDR3 DNA: TGTGCCAGCAGTTTCGGGACGGGAGCCTACGAGCAGTACTTC
CDR3 protein: CASSFGTGAYEQYF

D gene: TRBD2
J gene: TRBJ2-3
clone size: NA
V gene: TRBV9
CDR3 DNA: TGTGCCAGCAACCTCAAGCGGGGGGTCACATATTTCACAGATACGCAGTATTTT
CDR3 protein: CASNLKRGVTYFTDTQYF

D gene: NA
J gene: TRBJ2-2
clone size: few
V gene: TRBV4-1
CDR3 DNA: TGCGCCAGCAGCCAAGCGCCAGGGCCCGGGGAGCTGTTTTTT
CDR3 protein: CASSQAPGPGELFF

D gene: NA
J gene: TRBJ2-7
clone size: once
V gene: TRBV5-6
CDR3 DNA: TGTGCCAGCAGCTCAGACAGGAGCTCCTACGAGCAGTACTTC
CDR3 protein: CASSSDRSSYEQYF

D gene: NA
J gene: TRBJ1-1
clone size: few
V gene: TRBV14
CDR3 DNA: TGTGCCAGCAGCCAAGAAGAAATGGCTTTCTTT
CDR3 protein: CASSQEEMAFF

D gene: NA
J gene: TRBJ2-7
clone size: NA
V gene: TRBV7-9
CDR3 DNA: TGTGCCAGCAGCCCCACCGAATATTACGAGCAGTACTTC
CDR3 protein: CASSPTEYYEQYF

D gene: NA
J gene: TRBJ1-2
clone size: medium-sized
V gene: TRBV7-9
CDR3 DNA: TGTGCCAGCAGCACCGTCGAGGGCGGCTACACCTTC
CDR3 protein: CASSTVEGGYTF

D gene: NA
J gene: TRBJ2-3
clone size: few
V gene: TRBV21-1
CDR3 DNA: TGTGCCAGCAGCAAAGCGGGGACAGGGCCAAGCACAGATACGCAGTATTTT
CDR3 protein: CASSKAGTGPSTDTQYF

D gene: NA
J gene: TRBJ1-5
clone size: NA
V gene: TRBV6-6
CDR3 DNA: TGTGCCAGCAGTTACTGGGAAGTTCAGCCCCAGCATTTT
CDR3 protein: CASSYWEVQPQHF

D gene: NA
J gene: TRBJ2-3
clone size: NA
V gene: TRBV11-2
CDR3 DNA: TGTGCCAGCAGCTTAGGGACAGAGGGCACAGATACGCAGTATTTT
CDR3 protein: CASSLGTEGTDTQYF

D gene: NA
J gene: TRBJ2-5
clone size: few
V gene: TRBV4-2
CDR3 DNA: TGTGCCAGCAGCCAAGATTCTGGGACCTGGTCGCAAGAGACCCAGTACTTC
CDR3 protein: CASSQDSGTWSQETQYF

D gene: TRBD1
J gene: TRBJ1-1
clone size: once
V gene: TRBV30
CDR3 DNA: TGTGCCTGGAAGGTTTTCCGACAGGGGGAGGCTGAAGCTTTCTTT
CDR3 protein: CAWKVFRQGEAEAFF

D gene: TRBD1
J gene: TRBJ2-1
clone size: few
V gene: TRBV7-9
CDR3 DNA: TGTGCCAGCAGCTTAATACCGGGACAGGGTATAAACAATGAGCAGTTCTTC
CDR3 protein: CASSLIPGQGINNEQFF

D gene: NA
J gene: TRBJ2-7
clone size: medium-sized
V gene: TRBV9
CDR3 DNA: TGTGCCAGCAGCGGGGCCGGCGAGCAGTACTTC
CDR3 protein: CASSGAGEQYF

D gene: NA
J gene: TRBJ2-3
clone size: NA
V gene: TRBV7-2
CDR3 DNA: TGTGCCAGCAGCTTGTGGCTAGCTTACACAGATACGCAGTATTTT
CDR3 protein: CASSLWLAYTDTQYF